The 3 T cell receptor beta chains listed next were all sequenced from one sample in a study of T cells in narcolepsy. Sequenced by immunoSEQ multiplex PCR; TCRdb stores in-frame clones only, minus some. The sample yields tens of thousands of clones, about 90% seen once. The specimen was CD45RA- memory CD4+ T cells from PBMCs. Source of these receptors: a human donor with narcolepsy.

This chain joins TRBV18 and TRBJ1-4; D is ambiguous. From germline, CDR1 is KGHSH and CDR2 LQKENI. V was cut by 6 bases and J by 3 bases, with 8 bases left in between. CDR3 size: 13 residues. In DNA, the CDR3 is TGTGCCAGCTCCGCGTTGGCTAATGAAAAACTGTTTTTT. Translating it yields CASSALANEKLFF.

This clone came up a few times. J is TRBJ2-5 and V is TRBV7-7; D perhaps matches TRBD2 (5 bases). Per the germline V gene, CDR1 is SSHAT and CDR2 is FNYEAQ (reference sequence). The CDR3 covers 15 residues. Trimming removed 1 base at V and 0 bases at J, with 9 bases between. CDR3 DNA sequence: TGTGCCAGCAGCTTAGGGAGGACCTACCAAGAGACCCAGTACTTC. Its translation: CASSLGRTYQETQYF.

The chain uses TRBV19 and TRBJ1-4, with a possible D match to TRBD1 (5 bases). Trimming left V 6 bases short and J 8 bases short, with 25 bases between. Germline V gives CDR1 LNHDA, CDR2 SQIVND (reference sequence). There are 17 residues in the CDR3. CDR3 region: CASRPAGGASVVEKLFF. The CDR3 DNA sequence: TGTGCCAGTAGACCTGCGGGGGGAGCGAGCGTAGTAGAAAAACTGTTTTTT.